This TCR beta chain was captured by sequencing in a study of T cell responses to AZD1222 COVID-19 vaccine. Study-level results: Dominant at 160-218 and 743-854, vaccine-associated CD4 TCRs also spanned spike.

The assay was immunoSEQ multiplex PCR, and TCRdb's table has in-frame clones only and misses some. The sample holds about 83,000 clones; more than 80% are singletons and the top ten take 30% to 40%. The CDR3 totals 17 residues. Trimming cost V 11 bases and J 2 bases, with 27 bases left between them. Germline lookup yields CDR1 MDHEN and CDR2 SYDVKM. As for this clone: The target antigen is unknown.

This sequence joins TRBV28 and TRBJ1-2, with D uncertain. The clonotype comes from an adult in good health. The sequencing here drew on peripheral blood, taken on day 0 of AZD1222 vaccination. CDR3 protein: CALYPARGRSANYGYTF. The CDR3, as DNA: TGTGCCCTTTACCCTGCCCGAGGGAGATCGGCGAACTATGGCTACACCTTC.